These T cell receptor beta chains were read from a single sample in a study of T cell responses to AZD1222 COVID-19 vaccine. Only in-frame clones appear in the TCRdb table, and some are missing; sequencing was by immunoSEQ multiplex PCR. The sample lists 150,000 to 200,000 clones; 80% to 90% were seen once. This specimen consisted of peripheral blood, obtained on day 0 of AZD1222 vaccination. These receptors were collected from an adult in good health. Each CDR3 is given with its conserved first and last residue. The D gene is left open where the match is weak. Expanded clones are given a class, and other clones once, few, many or no size at all.

NA	NA	TRBV5-4	TRBJ2-6	TGTGCCAGCAGCCCAATGGGGATCTCTGGGGCCAACGTCCTGACTTTC	CASSPMGISGANVLTF
NA	TRBD1	TRBV5-1	TRBJ2-3	TGCGCCAGCAGCTTAGGGGACAGCGCAGATACGCAGTATTTT	CASSLGDSADTQYF
NA	TRBD2	TRBV7-3	TRBJ2-1	TGTGCCAGCAGCGGACCTAGCGGGGGGGCCGTAGTCTTC	CASSGPSGGAVVF
NA	NA	TRBV19	TRBJ1-2	TGTGCCAGTAGTATTGCTGGGGCGGCTAACTATGGCTACACCTTC	CASSIAGAANYGYTF
NA	NA	TRBV7-2	TRBJ1-5	TGTGCCAGCAGCTTAGGAGCGGGGAATCAGCCCCAGCATTTT	CASSLGAGNQPQHF
NA	NA	TRBV12-3/TRBV12-4	TRBJ2-7	TGTGCCAGCAGTCCACAGGGATACGAGCAGTACTTC	CASSPQGYEQYF
NA	NA	TRBV3-1/TRBV3-2	TRBJ1-2	TGTGCCAGCAGCCAAGGGGCAGTCTATGGCTACACCTTC	CASSQGAVYGYTF
NA	TRBD1	TRBV3-1/TRBV3-2	TRBJ1-3	TGTGCCAGCAGCCAAGGGGACAGGGGGCGCGGCGGCACCATATATTTT	CASSQGDRGRGGTIYF
NA	NA	TRBV7-2	TRBJ2-5	TGTGCCAGCAGCTTTTATGATCAAGAGACCCAGTACTTC	CASSFYDQETQYF
NA	NA	TRBV6-1	TRBJ1-2	TGTGCCAGCAGTGAAAAGGTGGCTGTCTATGGCTACACCTTC	CASSEKVAVYGYTF
once	TRBD1	TRBV4-1	TRBJ1-4	TGCGCCAGCACCCTGCGGGACAGGGATAATGAAAAACTGTTTTTT	CASTLRDRDNEKLFF
few	NA	TRBV3-1/TRBV3-2	TRBJ1-6	TGTGCCAGCAGCCCGGACCGCCTAGTCCTCCACTTT	CASSPDRLVLHF
few	NA	TRBV2	TRBJ1-2	TGTGCCAGCAGTGAAGGGACGAGGGCGGGGAACTATGGCTACACCTTC	CASSEGTRAGNYGYTF
NA	TRBD1	TRBV5-4	TRBJ1-6	TGTGCCAGCAGCTTGGAGATAGGACAGGGTAATTCACCCCTCCACTTT	CASSLEIGQGNSPLHF
NA	TRBD1	TRBV19	TRBJ1-5	TGTGCCAGTAGTGCACAGGGACAGACAATCAGGCCCCAGCATTTT	CASSAQGQTIRPQHF
NA	TRBD2	TRBV7-9	TRBJ2-1	TGTGCCAGCAGCCCTCAAGTTAGCGGGGACCCCTCCTACAATGAGCAGTTCTTC	CASSPQVSGDPSYNEQFF
NA	TRBD1	TRBV20-1	TRBJ1-2	TGCAGTGCTAGTGGACAGGGGAACTATGGCTACACCTTC	CSASGQGNYGYTF
NA	NA	TRBV2	TRBJ1-1	TGTGCCAGCAGTGATGGGCAGGGAAGGCGCGAAGCTTTCTTT	CASSDGQGRREAFF